This is a list of T cell receptor beta chains from one sample in a study of cytomegalovirus exposure and HLA in healthy donors. Libraries were prepared by immunoSEQ multiplex PCR; TCRdb keeps only in-frame clonotypes and omits some of them. The sample records 130,000 or so clones, 65% to 80% being singletons. The specimen was PBMCs. These TCRs come from a man aged 25 to 45 in good health and CMV-seronegative. Both conserved end residues are part of each CDR3. A D gene is named only where the DNA matches it firmly. Only some rows state a clone size, as once, few, many or a class for expanded clones.

d_gene | j_gene | v_gene | abundance | CDR3aa | CDR3nt
TRBD2 | TRBJ2-5 | TRBV27 | once | CASSPYSGGPRGIQYF | TGTGCCAGCAGCCCCTATAGCGGGGGCCCCAGGGGGATCCAGTACTTC
NA | TRBJ2-7 | TRBV27 | NA | CASSLLLANSYEQYF | TGTGCCAGCAGTTTACTCCTAGCGAACTCCTACGAGCAGTACTTC
TRBD2 | TRBJ2-7 | TRBV5-4 | NA | CASSLGSGKGVEQYF | TGTGCCAGCAGCTTGGGGAGCGGGAAAGGGGTCGAGCAGTACTTC
TRBD1 | TRBJ2-5 | TRBV19 | NA | CASSISPTGIGQETQYF | TGTGCCAGTAGTATATCCCCGACAGGGATTGGACAAGAGACCCAGTACTTC
TRBD2 | TRBJ2-5 | TRBV30 | NA | CAWSNGFEGLAGRGTQYF | TGTGCCTGGAGTAACGGCTTTGAGGGCCTAGCGGGGCGAGGGACCCAGTACTTC
TRBD1 | TRBJ1-4 | TRBV27 | NA | CASSFTEGADEKLFF | TGTGCCAGCAGTTTCACGGAGGGGGCCGATGAAAAACTGTTTTTT
NA | TRBJ1-5 | TRBV27 | NA | CASSYSGNSNQPQHF | TGTGCCAGCAGTTATAGCGGGAATAGCAATCAGCCCCAGCATTTT
NA | TRBJ2-5 | TRBV29-1 | NA | CSVGADEQYF | TGCAGCGTTGGGGCAGATGAGCAGTACTTC
NA | TRBJ1-5 | TRBV11-2 | NA | CASSLQGVRNQPQHF | TGTGCCAGCAGCTTACAAGGAGTTAGAAATCAGCCCCAGCATTTT
NA | TRBJ2-3 | TRBV4-2 | NA | CASSAGTGLSTDTQYF | TGTGCCAGCAGTGCAGGAACGGGACTTAGCACAGATACGCAGTATTTT
TRBD2 | TRBJ2-5 | TRBV9 | NA | CASSEGTSRETQYF | TGTGCCAGCAGCGAGGGGACTAGCCGCGAGACCCAGTACTTC
NA | TRBJ2-1 | TRBV6-5 | NA | CASSYAGMYNEQFF | TGTGCCAGCAGTTACGCCGGGATGTACAATGAGCAGTTCTTC
TRBD1 | TRBJ1-2 | TRBV6-1 | NA | CASSDLDRGVGYTF | TGTGCCAGCAGTGACCTGGACAGGGGCGTTGGCTACACCTTC
NA | TRBJ1-1 | TRBV6-1 | few | CASSPQTGLGTEAFF | TGTGCCAGCAGTCCCCAGACAGGTTTGGGTACTGAAGCTTTCTTT
NA | TRBJ2-2 | TRBV9 | few | CASSPPGTANLRAGELFF | TGTGCCAGCAGCCCCCCGGGGACTGCCAACCTCAGGGCCGGGGAGCTGTTTTTT
TRBD1 | TRBJ1-1 | TRBV11-2 | NA | CASSIHRGSAFF | TGTGCCAGCAGCATCCACAGGGGGAGCGCTTTCTTT
NA | TRBJ1-5 | TRBV19 | NA | CASSIGGATQPQHF | TGTGCCAGTAGTATCGGCGGGGCTACTCAGCCCCAGCATTTT
TRBD2 | TRBJ2-2 | TRBV19 | few | CASSILAGVSSGELFF | TGTGCCAGTAGTATACTAGCGGGAGTTTCATCCGGGGAGCTGTTTTTT
TRBD1 | TRBJ1-4 | TRBV5-1 | NA | CASSLRQGAREKLFF | TGCGCCAGCAGCTTGCGACAGGGGGCGAGGGAAAAACTGTTTTTT
TRBD2 | TRBJ2-7 | TRBV7-8 | NA | CASSMTSGSYEQYF | TGTGCCAGCAGCATGACTAGCGGGAGCTACGAGCAGTACTTC
TRBD2 | TRBJ2-1 | TRBV28 | NA | CACESGRVSGNEQFF | TGTGCCTGCGAGAGCGGGAGGGTTTCGGGAAATGAGCAGTTCTTC
NA | TRBJ1-1 | TRBV15 | NA | CATSRDMGSEAFF | TGTGCCACCAGCAGAGATATGGGGAGTGAAGCTTTCTTT
NA | TRBJ2-3 | TRBV11-2 | NA | CASKTSGGTTDTQYF | TGTGCCAGCAAGACTAGTGGAGGAACCACAGATACGCAGTATTTT
NA | TRBJ1-1 | TRBV14 | few | CASSLSPTGRAFF | TGTGCCAGCAGCCTTAGCCCGACAGGACGGGCTTTCTTT
NA | TRBJ2-7 | TRBV12-2 | NA | CASRLGPKGQGSYEQYF | TGTGCAAGTCGCTTAGGTCCTAAGGGACAAGGCTCCTACGAGCAGTACTTC
TRBD1 | TRBJ1-5 | TRBV7-2 | NA | CASSRQGDQPQHF | TGTGCCAGCAGCCGACAGGGGGATCAGCCCCAGCATTTT
TRBD1 | TRBJ1-6 | TRBV15 | NA | CATSRGTGARNSPLHF | TGTGCCACCAGCAGGGGAACAGGGGCTAGGAATTCACCCCTCCACTTT
TRBD1 | TRBJ2-1 | TRBV28 | NA | CASSSHTGTGYNEQFF | TGTGCCAGCAGTTCGCATACCGGGACAGGTTACAATGAGCAGTTCTTC
NA | TRBJ1-3 | TRBV9 | NA | CASTYKGSGDTIYF | TGTGCCAGCACTTATAAAGGGAGTGGCGACACCATATATTTT
TRBD1 | TRBJ1-1 | TRBV6-5 | NA | CASSYSIRGDTEAFF | TGTGCCAGCAGTTACTCGATCAGGGGGGACACTGAAGCTTTCTTT
TRBD1 | TRBJ1-5 | TRBV7-8 | NA | CASSLAGTGGEPQHF | TGTGCCAGCAGCTTAGCCGGGACAGGGGGCGAGCCCCAGCATTTT
NA | TRBJ1-5 | TRBV10-3 | NA | CAISGNRDQPQHF | TGTGCCATCAGTGGGAACAGGGATCAGCCCCAGCATTTT
TRBD2 | TRBJ2-7 | TRBV6-1 | NA | CASSATSGTSDEQYF | TGTGCCAGCAGTGCGACTAGCGGGACCTCTGACGAGCAGTACTTC
NA | TRBJ1-5 | TRBV30 | NA | CAWSVGEPQHF | TGTGCCTGGAGTGTAGGGGAGCCCCAGCATTTT
TRBD1 | TRBJ2-2 | TRBV5-1 | NA | CASSSGTGGWAGELFF | TGCGCCAGCAGCTCTGGGACAGGGGGCTGGGCCGGGGAGCTGTTTTTT
NA | TRBJ1-2 | TRBV19 | NA | CATSFLSYGYTF | TGTGCCACCTCCTTCCTAAGCTATGGCTACACCTTC
TRBD2 | TRBJ2-1 | TRBV30 | NA | CAWSVRSGGLYNEQFF | TGTGCCTGGAGTGTACGGAGCGGGGGCCTCTACAATGAGCAGTTCTTC
NA | TRBJ1-2 | TRBV15 | NA | CATSRSNYGYTF | TGTGCCACCAGCAGGAGTAACTATGGCTACACCTTC
TRBD1 | TRBJ1-5 | TRBV28 | NA | CASSLTGRGVRQPQHF | TGTGCCAGCAGTTTGACAGGGAGAGGGGTAAGGCAGCCCCAGCATTTT
NA | TRBJ2-5 | TRBV29-1 | NA | CSVDRLGETQYF | TGCAGTGTAGACAGGCTGGGGGAGACCCAGTACTTC
TRBD2 | TRBJ2-2 | TRBV5-6 | NA | CASRTSGRTTGELFF | TGTGCCAGCAGGACTAGCGGGAGGACCACCGGGGAGCTGTTTTTT
NA | TRBJ2-4 | TRBV9 | NA | CASSVAGQNIQYF | TGTGCCAGCAGCGTAGCGGGTCAAAACATTCAGTACTTC
NA | TRBJ2-1 | TRBV6-5 | once | CASSYGRSSYNEQFF | TGTGCCAGCAGTTACGGGAGGAGCTCCTACAATGAGCAGTTCTTC
TRBD1 | TRBJ1-5 | TRBV19 | NA | CASSILAGGFNQPQHF | TGTGCCAGTAGTATTTTGGCAGGGGGCTTCAATCAGCCCCAGCATTTT
NA | TRBJ1-6 | TRBV5-1 | NA | CASSLRGLDNSPLHF | TGCGCCAGCAGCTTGAGGGGTTTAGATAATTCACCCCTCCACTTT
TRBD1 | TRBJ1-2 | TRBV7-6 | few | CASSQLTTGEISGYTF | TGTGCCAGCAGCCAACTTACGACAGGGGAAATTAGCGGCTACACCTTC
TRBD1 | TRBJ1-6 | TRBV30 | NA | CAWSSGGNNSPLHF | TGTGCCTGGAGTTCAGGGGGGAATAATTCACCCCTCCACTTT
TRBD1 | TRBJ1-1 | TRBV2 | few | CASSDLRGVDTEAFF | TGTGCCAGCAGTGACCTCAGGGGGGTGGACACTGAAGCTTTCTTT
NA | TRBJ1-1 | TRBV29-1 | NA | CSGRGYGSNTEAFF | TGCAGCGGGAGGGGTTACGGATCGAACACTGAAGCTTTCTTT
TRBD2 | TRBJ2-5 | TRBV11-2 | NA | CASSLSGSGGLRETQYF | TGTGCCAGCAGCTTAAGCGGAAGCGGGGGCCTCCGGGAGACCCAGTACTTC
NA | TRBJ1-3 | TRBV6-1 | NA | CASFDRTGNTIYF | TGTGCCAGCTTTGACAGGACTGGAAACACCATATATTTT
NA | TRBJ1-3 | TRBV19 | NA | CASSIEVPGTIYF | TGTGCCAGTAGTATAGAAGTACCGGGCACCATATATTTT
NA | TRBJ2-7 | TRBV25-1 | NA | CASMETYEQYF | TGTGCAAGCATGGAGACCTACGAGCAGTACTTC
TRBD2 | TRBJ2-3 | TRBV11-3 | NA | CASSWTSGASTDTQYF | TGTGCCAGCAGCTGGACTAGCGGGGCTAGCACAGATACGCAGTATTTT
TRBD1 | TRBJ2-4 | TRBV28 | NA | CASNSLNTGGKRAKNIQYF | TGTGCCAGCAACTCCCTTAATACAGGGGGCAAGAGGGCCAAAAACATTCAGTACTTC
NA | TRBJ1-5 | TRBV30 | NA | CAWSAEDLGPQHF | TGTGCCTGGAGTGCGGAGGACTTGGGGCCCCAGCATTTT
NA | TRBJ1-1 | TRBV29-1 | NA | CSFRARQSVGTEAFF | TGCAGCTTTCGCGCCCGACAGTCCGTGGGCACTGAAGCTTTCTTT